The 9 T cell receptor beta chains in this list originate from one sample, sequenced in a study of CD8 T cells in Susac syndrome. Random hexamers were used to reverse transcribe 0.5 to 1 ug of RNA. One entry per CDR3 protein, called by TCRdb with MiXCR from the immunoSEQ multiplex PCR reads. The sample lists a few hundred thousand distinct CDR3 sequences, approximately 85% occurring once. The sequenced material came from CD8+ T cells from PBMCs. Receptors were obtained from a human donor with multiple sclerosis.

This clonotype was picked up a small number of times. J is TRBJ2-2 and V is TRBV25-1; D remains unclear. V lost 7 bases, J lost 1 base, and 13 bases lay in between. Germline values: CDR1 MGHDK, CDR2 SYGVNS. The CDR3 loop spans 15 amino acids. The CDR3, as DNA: TGTGCCAGCACCTCGGCGTCGAAGAACACCGGGGAGCTGTTTTTT. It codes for CASTSASKNTGELFF. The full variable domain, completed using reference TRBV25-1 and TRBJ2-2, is EADIYQTPRYLVIGTGKKITLECSQTMGHDKMYWYQQDPGMELHLIHYSYGVNSTEKGDLSSESTVSRIRTEHFPLTLESARPSHTSQYLCASTSASKNTGELFFGEGSRLTVL.

The CDR3 loop is CASSLELDEQFF. The CDR3 bases are TGTGCCAGCAGCTTAGAGCTCGATGAGCAGTTCTTC. The rearrangement links TRBV7-2 to TRBJ2-1, with no clear D. The CDR3 has 12 residues. Germline lookup yields CDR1 SGHTA and CDR2 FQGNSA. V shed 1 base and J shed 8 bases, with 6 bases lying between them.

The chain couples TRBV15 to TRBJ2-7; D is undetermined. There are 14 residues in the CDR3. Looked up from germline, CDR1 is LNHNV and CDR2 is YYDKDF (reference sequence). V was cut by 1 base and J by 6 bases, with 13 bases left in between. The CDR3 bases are TGTGCCACCAGCAGAGCTGAGTCTTCCGGCGAGCAGTACTTC. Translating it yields CATSRAESSGEQYF.

The CDR3 here is CASSLRGAGVTEAFF. The CDR3 coding sequence is TGTGCCAGCAGTTTAAGGGGGGCAGGGGTCACTGAAGCTTTCTTT. The V and J genes are TRBV28 and TRBJ1-1; possibly TRBD1 for D (6 bases). The CDR3 covers 15 residues. The germline CDR1 and CDR2 sequences are MDHEN and SYDVKM. Trimming shortened V by 2 bases and J by 4 bases, and 14 bases separated the two germline ends.

The CDR3 DNA reads as TGTGCCAGCAGCTTAGCCCCAGACAGGGCGGTAGATACGCAGTATTTT. The encoded protein is CASSLAPDRAVDTQYF. The chain carries TRBV11-2 and TRBJ2-3, with TRBD1 matching 7 bases. The CDR3 runs 16 residues. CDR1 SGHAT and CDR2 FQNNGV come from the germline V gene. The V gene end was trimmed by 1 base and the J gene end by 5 bases; junction bases not matched to a gene: 9.

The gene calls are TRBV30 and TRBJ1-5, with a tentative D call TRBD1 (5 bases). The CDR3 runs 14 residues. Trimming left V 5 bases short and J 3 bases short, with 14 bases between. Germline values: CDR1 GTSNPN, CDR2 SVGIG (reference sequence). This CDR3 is CAWDQGSNNQPQHF. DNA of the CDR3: TGTGCCTGGGACCAGGGCAGCAACAATCAGCCCCAGCATTTT.

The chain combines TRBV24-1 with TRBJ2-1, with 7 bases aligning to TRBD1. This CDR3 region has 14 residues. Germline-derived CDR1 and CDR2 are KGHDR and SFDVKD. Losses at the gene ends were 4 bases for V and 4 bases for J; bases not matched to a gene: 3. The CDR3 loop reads CATSEGDSYNEQFF. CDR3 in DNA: TGTGCCACCAGTGAGGGGGACAGTTACAATGAGCAGTTCTTC.

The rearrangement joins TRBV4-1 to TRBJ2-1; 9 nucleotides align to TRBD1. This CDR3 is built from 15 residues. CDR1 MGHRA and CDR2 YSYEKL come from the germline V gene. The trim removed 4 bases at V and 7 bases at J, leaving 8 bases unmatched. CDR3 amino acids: CASSPRQGVLNEQFF. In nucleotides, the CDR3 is TGCGCCAGCAGCCCCCGACAGGGGGTACTAAATGAGCAGTTCTTC.

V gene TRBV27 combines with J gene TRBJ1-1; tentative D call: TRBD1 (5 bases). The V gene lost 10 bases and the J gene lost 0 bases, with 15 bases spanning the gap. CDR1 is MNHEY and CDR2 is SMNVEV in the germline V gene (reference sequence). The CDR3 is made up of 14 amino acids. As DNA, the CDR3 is TGTGCCACAAAAACGGGGCAGTTGAACACTGAAGCTTTCTTT. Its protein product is CATKTGQLNTEAFF.